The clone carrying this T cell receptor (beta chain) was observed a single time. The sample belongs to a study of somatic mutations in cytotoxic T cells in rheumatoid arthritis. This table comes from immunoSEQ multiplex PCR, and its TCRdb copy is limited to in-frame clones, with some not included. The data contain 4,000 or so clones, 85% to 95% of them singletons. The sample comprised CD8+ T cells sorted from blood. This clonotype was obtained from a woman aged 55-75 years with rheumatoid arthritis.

In DNA, the CDR3 is TGTGCCAGCTCTTCAGGACAGGGGAGCACTGAAGCTTTCTTT. Its protein product is CASSSGQGSTEAFF. This chain joins TRBV6-5 and TRBJ1-1; TRBD1 matches at 9 bases. The V and J ends lost 8 bases and 4 bases, in that order; junction bases with no gene match: 8. The CDR3 is 14 residues long. Germline values: CDR1 MNHEY, CDR2 SVGAGI.